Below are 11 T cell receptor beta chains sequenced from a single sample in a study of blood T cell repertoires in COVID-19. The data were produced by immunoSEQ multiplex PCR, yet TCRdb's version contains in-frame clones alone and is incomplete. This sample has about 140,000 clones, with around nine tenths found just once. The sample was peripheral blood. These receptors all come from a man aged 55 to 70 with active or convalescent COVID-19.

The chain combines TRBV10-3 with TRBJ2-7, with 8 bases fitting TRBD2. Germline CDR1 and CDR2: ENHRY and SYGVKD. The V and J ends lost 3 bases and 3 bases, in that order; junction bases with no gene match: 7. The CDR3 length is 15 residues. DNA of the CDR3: TGTGCCATCAGTGATGAAGGTAGCGGGAACTACGAGCAGTACTTC. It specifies CAISDEGSGNYEQYF.

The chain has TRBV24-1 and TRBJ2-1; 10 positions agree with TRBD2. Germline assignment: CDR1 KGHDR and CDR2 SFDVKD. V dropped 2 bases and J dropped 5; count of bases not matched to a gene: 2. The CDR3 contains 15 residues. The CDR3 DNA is TGTGCCACCAGTGATTCGCTAGCGGGGGACAATGAGCAGTTCTTC. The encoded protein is CATSDSLAGDNEQFF.

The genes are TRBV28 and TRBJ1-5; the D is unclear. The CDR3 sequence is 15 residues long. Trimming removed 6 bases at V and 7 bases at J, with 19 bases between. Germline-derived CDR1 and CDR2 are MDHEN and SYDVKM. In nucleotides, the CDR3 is TGTGCCAGCAGGTTAGCGGACTGGGGAGGCCAGCCCCAGCATTTT. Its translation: CASRLADWGGQPQHF.

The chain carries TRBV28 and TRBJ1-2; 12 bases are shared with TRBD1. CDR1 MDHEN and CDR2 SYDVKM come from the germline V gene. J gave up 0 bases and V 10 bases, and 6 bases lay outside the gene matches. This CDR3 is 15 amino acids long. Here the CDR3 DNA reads TGTGCCATTGGGACAGGGGGCTTAGCTAACTATGGCTACACCTTC. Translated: CAIGTGGLANYGYTF.

CDR3 in amino acids: CASSSLDRTSRTNEKLFF. CDR3 coding DNA: TGTGCCAGCAGCTCCCTGGACAGGACTAGCCGCACTAATGAAAAACTGTTTTTT. The rearrangement uses TRBV7-8 and TRBJ1-4; TRBD1 matches 7 bases. The CDR3 sequence is 18 residues long. The trim removed 4 bases at V and 2 bases at J, leaving 13 bases unmatched. Germline values: CDR1 SGHVS, CDR2 FQNEAQ.

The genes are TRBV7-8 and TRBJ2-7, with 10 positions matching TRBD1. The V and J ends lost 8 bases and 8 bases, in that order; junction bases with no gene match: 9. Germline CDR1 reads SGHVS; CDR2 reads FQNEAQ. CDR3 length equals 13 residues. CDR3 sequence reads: CASRDRGKLQQYF. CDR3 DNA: TGTGCCAGCCGGGACAGGGGAAAGCTTCAGCAGTACTTC.

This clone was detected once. CDR3 coding DNA: TGTGCCAGCTCACCCGGGACTAGCGGAAACACCGGGGAGCTGTTTTTT. Translating gives CASSPGTSGNTGELFF. The chain recombines TRBV18 with TRBJ2-2, with 11 bases matching TRBD2. V shed 3 bases, J shed 2 bases, and the junction held 2 bases outside the gene matches. Germline V gene sequence: CDR1 KGHSH, CDR2 LQKENI. The CDR3 runs to 16 residues. The full variable domain, with the rest looked up from reference TRBV18 and TRBJ2-2, is NAGVMQNPRHLVRRRGQEARLRCSPMKGHSHVYWYRQLPEEGLKFMVYLQKENIIDESGMPKERFSAEFPKEGPSILRIQQVVRGDSAAYFCASSPGTSGNTGELFFGEGSRLTVL.

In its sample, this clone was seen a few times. CDR3 sequence reads: CSASRSQGAHEQYF. The DNA of the CDR3 is TGCAGTGCTAGTAGGAGCCAGGGGGCCCACGAGCAGTACTTC. The chain is built from TRBV20-1 and TRBJ2-7; 8 nucleotides agree with TRBD1. There are 14 residues in the CDR3. Germline CDR1 and CDR2: DFQATT and SNEGSKA (reference sequence). V shed 3 bases and J 5 bases; nucleotides not matched to a gene: 9.

The CDR3 coding sequence is TGTGCCAGCAGCGACCTAGCGGGAGGGCCCAATGAGCAGTTCTTC. Translated, it gives CASSDLAGGPNEQFF. The rearrangement uses TRBV11-2 and TRBJ2-1; TRBD2 matches 12 bases. Losses at the gene ends were 5 bases for V and 6 bases for J; bases not matched to a gene: 5. The CDR3 contains 15 residues. Germline V gives CDR1 SGHAT, CDR2 FQNNGV.

As DNA, the CDR3 is TGCAGCGTTGGCGGTCCCAGAGATAACAATGAGCAGTTCTTC. Its protein is CSVGGPRDNNEQFF. The chain joins TRBV29-1 to TRBJ2-1, with D hard to call. Trimming stripped 4 bases from V and 5 bases from J, with 15 bases between. The CDR3 loop spans 14 amino acids. CDR1 and CDR2 (germline): SQVTM, ANQGSEA.

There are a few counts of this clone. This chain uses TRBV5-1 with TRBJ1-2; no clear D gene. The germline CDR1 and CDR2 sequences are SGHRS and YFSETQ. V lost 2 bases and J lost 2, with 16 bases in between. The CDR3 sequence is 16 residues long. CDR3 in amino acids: CASSLGDGNYNYGYTF. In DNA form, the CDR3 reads TGCGCCAGCAGCTTAGGAGACGGGAACTACAACTATGGCTACACCTTC. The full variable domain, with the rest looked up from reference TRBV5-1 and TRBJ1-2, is KAGVTQTPRYLIKTRGQQVTLSCSPISGHRSVSWYQQTPGQGLQFLFEYFSETQRNKGNFPGRFSGRQFSNSRSEMNVSTLELGDSALYLCASSLGDGNYNYGYTFGSGTRLTVV.